Listed below are T cell receptor beta chains from one sample, sequenced in a study of blood T cells in healthy people across ages. MiXCR was run by TCRdb on the 5' RACE reads, yielding one entry per CDR3 protein. This table has approximately 1.5 million distinct CDR3 sequences, 35% to 45% appearing once. Sequencing input: blood. The receptor set was obtained from a woman under 30 in good health. The CDR3 runs from the conserved cysteine through the conserved F or W. The D gene is left open where the match is weak. Clone size is stated in some rows and not others, as once, few, many or a class when expanded.

J | size | V | D | CDR3 | DNA
TRBJ2-2 | NA | TRBV29-1 | NA | CSVDFRDDTGELFF | TGCAGCGTTGATTTCAGGGATGACACCGGGGAGCTGTTTTTT
TRBJ2-5 | few | TRBV28 | TRBD1 | CASRERTGETKYF | TGTGCCAGCAGAGAGCGGACAGGGGAGACCAAGTACTTC
TRBJ2-4 | NA | TRBV20-1 | TRBD2 | CSALDPRVLAGGERWIQYF | TGCAGTGCTCTAGACCCCAGGGTTTTAGCGGGAGGGGAACGGTGGATTCAGTACTTC
TRBJ2-5 | NA | TRBV27 | TRBD1 | CAGSVLGQKETQYF | TGTGCCGGCAGTGTTTTGGGACAGAAAGAGACCCAGTACTTC
TRBJ2-2 | NA | TRBV20-1 | NA | CSASSFSGANTGELFF | TGCAGTGCCAGTTCATTCTCAGGGGCGAACACCGGGGAGCTGTTTTTT
TRBJ1-2 | few | TRBV12-3/TRBV12-4 | NA | CASSSIQGTDYGYTF | TGTGCCAGCAGTTCCATCCAGGGTACCGACTATGGCTACACCTTC
TRBJ2-7 | few | TRBV15 | NA | CATSRDIPDEQYF | TGTGCCACCAGCAGAGATATACCGGACGAGCAGTACTTC
TRBJ2-3 | NA | TRBV5-1 | NA | CASSLGSELTDTQYF | TGCGCCAGCAGCTTGGGATCGGAGCTCACAGATACGCAGTATTTT
TRBJ2-2 | NA | TRBV3-1 | TRBD2 | CASSRTSGGHTGELFF | TGTGCCAGCAGCCGGACTAGCGGGGGGCACACCGGGGAGCTGTTTTTT
TRBJ2-7 | NA | TRBV3-1 | TRBD2 | CASSQGTSGVLYEQYF | TGTGCCAGCAGCCAAGGCACTAGCGGGGTTCTCTACGAGCAGTACTTC
TRBJ2-1 | NA | TRBV6-1 | NA | CAPRGSHTYNEQFF | TGTGCCCCCCGAGGGTCGCATACCTACAATGAGCAGTTCTTC
TRBJ2-7 | NA | TRBV7-9 | NA | CASRGGTDSYNEQYF | TGTGCCAGCAGGGGGGGGACAGACTCCTACAATGAGCAGTACTTC
TRBJ2-6 | NA | TRBV25-1 | NA | CASSETGSGANVLTF | TGTGCCAGCAGTGAAACAGGTTCTGGGGCCAACGTCCTGACTTTC
TRBJ1-1 | few | TRBV12-5 | NA | CASGLGGMNTEAFF | TGTGCTAGTGGCCTGGGGGGGATGAACACTGAAGCTTTCTTT
TRBJ2-7 | NA | TRBV12-3/TRBV12-4 | NA | CAGSDGTLIYEQYF | TGTGCCGGCAGCGATGGGACACTCATCTACGAGCAGTACTTC
TRBJ2-7 | once | TRBV5-5 | NA | CASSLVSGFDEQYF | TGTGCCAGCAGCTTGGTTTCAGGGTTCGACGAGCAGTACTTC
TRBJ2-2 | NA | TRBV3-1 | NA | CASSQDLYPGELFF | TGTGCCAGCAGCCAAGATCTTTACCCCGGGGAGCTGTTTTTT
TRBJ1-6 | NA | TRBV20-1 | NA | CSARDPRRGLYNSPLHF | TGCAGTGCTAGAGATCCCCGGCGGGGATTGTATAATTCACCCCTCCACTTT
TRBJ2-1 | NA | TRBV2 | TRBD2 | CASSEGLVEQFF | TGTGCCAGCAGTGAGGGACTAGTTGAGCAGTTCTTC
TRBJ2-1 | few | TRBV20-1 | TRBD1 | CSTARPGQGNNEQFF | TGCAGTACTGCCCGCCCGGGACAGGGCAACAATGAGCAGTTCTTC
TRBJ2-7 | few | TRBV7-2 | TRBD1 | CASSLASGGEYEQYF | TGTGCCAGCAGCTTAGCATCAGGGGGCGAGTACGAGCAGTACTTC
TRBJ2-2 | NA | TRBV5-1 | NA | CASSCYTGELFF | TGCGCCAGCAGCTGTTACACCGGGGAGCTGTTTTTT
TRBJ2-1 | NA | TRBV20-1 | TRBD2 | CSAFPLAGGNNEQFF | TGCAGTGCCTTTCCCCTAGCGGGAGGCAACAATGAGCAGTTCTTC
TRBJ1-6 | NA | TRBV18 | NA | CASSPRERYNSPLHF | TGTGCCAGCTCACCCAGGGAGCGCTATAATTCACCCCTCCACTTT
TRBJ2-1 | NA | TRBV7-3 | TRBD2 | CASSLIASGRGPRWNEQFF | TGTGCCAGCAGCTTAATTGCTAGCGGGAGGGGCCCGAGGTGGAATGAGCAGTTCTTC
TRBJ1-2 | many | TRBV9 | NA | CASSVGDGIGNGYTF | TGTGCCAGCAGCGTAGGAGACGGAATCGGGAATGGCTACACCTTC
TRBJ2-7 | NA | TRBV5-4 | TRBD1 | CASSWGGTGIRYEQYF | TGTGCCAGCAGCTGGGGAGGGACAGGGATAAGGTACGAGCAGTACTTC
TRBJ1-1 | few | TRBV7-2 | NA | CASRRQGAGTEAFF | TGTGCCAGCAGGCGTCAGGGAGCGGGGACTGAAGCTTTCTTT
TRBJ2-1 | NA | TRBV6-2/TRBV6-3 | TRBD2 | CASEGLAGGPSYNEQFF | TGTGCCAGCGAGGGACTAGCGGGGGGGCCCTCCTACAATGAGCAGTTCTTC
TRBJ2-7 | few | TRBV4-3 | NA | CASSAWTATPEQYF | TGCGCCAGCAGCGCATGGACAGCCACCCCCGAGCAGTACTTC
TRBJ1-1 | NA | TRBV10-3 | NA | CALRQEPNTEAFF | TGTGCCCTACGACAGGAGCCGAACACTGAAGCTTTCTTT
TRBJ2-1 | NA | TRBV29-1 | NA | CSEVESSYNEQFF | TGCAGCGAGGTGGAAAGCTCCTACAATGAGCAGTTCTTC
TRBJ2-3 | NA | TRBV12-3/TRBV12-4 | TRBD1 | CASSWDRETDTQYF | TGTGCCAGCAGTTGGGACAGGGAAACAGATACGCAGTATTTT
TRBJ1-4 | NA | TRBV20-1 | NA | CSARMGVDEKLFF | TGCAGTGCTAGAATGGGGGTTGATGAAAAACTGTTTTTT
TRBJ1-6 | NA | TRBV12-3/TRBV12-4 | NA | CASRRDVRSGRPPHF | TGTGCCAGCAGACGGGACGTCAGGTCGGGTCGACCCCCCCACTTT
TRBJ2-1 | NA | TRBV4-1 | NA | CASSPGGHYNEQFF | TGCGCCAGCAGCCCCGGAGGCCACTACAATGAGCAGTTCTTC
TRBJ1-2 | few | TRBV6-6 | TRBD1 | CASSSTGTVLRGYTF | TGTGCCAGCAGTAGCACCGGGACAGTACTCAGAGGCTACACCTTC
TRBJ2-5 | NA | TRBV7-3 | NA | CASSHSGGLLETQYF | TGTGCCAGCAGCCATTCTGGAGGGCTGTTGGAGACCCAGTACTTC
TRBJ1-2 | NA | TRBV7-8 | NA | CASSLGGTEHNYGYTF | TGTGCCAGCAGCTTAGGAGGAACAGAGCATAACTATGGCTACACCTTC
TRBJ2-5 | many | TRBV29-1 | NA | CSVGTGIQETQYF | TGCAGCGTTGGAACCGGCATCCAAGAGACCCAGTACTTC
TRBJ2-3 | few | TRBV5-1 | TRBD1 | CASSLAQGPPSIPDTQYF | TGCGCCAGCAGCTTGGCACAGGGGCCTCCATCAATACCAGATACGCAGTATTTT
TRBJ2-3 | NA | TRBV3-1 | NA | CASNMGLATDAQYF | TGTGCCAGCAATATGGGATTAGCGACAGATGCGCAGTATTTT
TRBJ2-1 | NA | TRBV7-3 | TRBD2 | CASSPKTSGDEQFF | TGTGCCAGCAGCCCCAAGACTAGCGGGGATGAGCAGTTCTTC
TRBJ1-1 | NA | TRBV20-1 | NA | CSANQEAFF | TGCAGTGCGAACCAAGAAGCTTTCTTT
TRBJ2-7 | few | TRBV5-6 | NA | CASSLALGVYEQYF | TGTGCCAGCAGCTTGGCCTTAGGGGTCTACGAGCAGTACTTC
TRBJ2-1 | NA | TRBV30 | TRBD2 | CACGTSGSNNEQFF | TGTGCCTGTGGGACTAGCGGTTCGAACAATGAGCAGTTCTTC
TRBJ2-1 | NA | TRBV27 | TRBD1 | CASSVRGPGNEQFF | TGTGCCAGCAGTGTAAGGGGGCCAGGCAATGAGCAGTTCTTC
TRBJ2-5 | NA | TRBV11-2 | NA | CASRGVNQYF | TGTGCCAGCAGGGGGGTAAACCAGTACTTC
TRBJ2-3 | few | TRBV7-6 | NA | CASSLGTFTRDSTDTQYF | TGTGCCAGCAGCTTAGGAACCTTTACCCGGGATAGCACAGATACGCAGTATTTT
TRBJ2-1 | NA | TRBV28 | TRBD2 | CASSLGGAGAYNEQFF | TGTGCCAGCAGTTTAGGAGGAGCGGGAGCCTACAATGAGCAGTTCTTC
TRBJ2-6 | NA | TRBV24-1 | NA | CATSDPRDGANVLTF | TGTGCCACCAGTGATCCCAGGGATGGGGCCAACGTCCTGACTTTC
TRBJ1-2 | few | TRBV29-1 | NA | CSVVNPQGYTF | TGCAGCGTTGTAAATCCACAGGGCTACACCTTC
TRBJ2-4 | NA | TRBV29-1 | TRBD2 | CSVEVHRESSGTSQYF | TGCAGCGTTGAAGTCCACAGGGAAAGTAGCGGGACATCGCAGTACTTC
TRBJ2-1 | NA | TRBV6-2/TRBV6-3 | NA | CANSYIGDEQFF | TGTGCCAACAGTTACATTGGGGATGAGCAGTTCTTC
TRBJ2-7 | NA | TRBV20-1 | TRBD2 | CTSTGLAGVGEQYF | TGCACCTCCACCGGACTAGCGGGAGTAGGGGAGCAGTACTTC